The 7 T cell receptor beta chains presented below share a single source sample, sequenced in a study of T-cell reconstitution after alpha-beta-depleted transplantation in children. Unique molecular identifiers tagged the TCRbeta library. TCRdb itself ran the PCR reads through MiXCR, one entry per CDR3 protein. The data contain hundreds of thousands of distinct CDR3 sequences, approximately 17% of them singletons. Sequencing was performed on PBMCs from the stem cell graft donor, taken from the stem cell graft. These receptors all come from a human donor who donated a stem cell graft to a child with acute myeloid leukemia.

This clonotype has at least ten counts. The rearrangement uses TRBV6-1 and TRBJ2-3, with 12 positions matching TRBD1. Trimming cost V 5 bases and J 3 bases; bases outside gene matches: 3. The CDR3 totals 15 residues. CDR1 and CDR2 from the germline V gene are MNHNS and SASEGT. The CDR3 region is CASSRGQGATDTQYF. CDR3 sequence (DNA): TGTGCCAGCAGTAGGGGACAGGGGGCGACAGATACGCAGTATTTT.

This clonotype was picked up many times. The V and J genes are TRBV12-3 or TRBV12-4 and TRBJ2-7; D may be TRBD2 (6 bases). This CDR3 region has 15 residues. V was pared by 6 bases and J by 2 bases, with 17 bases between. In nucleotides, the CDR3 is TGTGCCAGCAGCGGAGGGAGGACTGACGCCTACGAGCAGTACTTC. The encoded protein is CASSGGRTDAYEQYF.

This clonotype was detected ten times or more. The V and J genes are TRBV7-2 and TRBJ1-6, with D unclear. Trimming removed 1 base at V and 8 bases at J, with 12 bases between. The CDR3 loop spans 15 amino acids. The germline V gene has CDR1 SGHTA and CDR2 FQGNSA. For the CDR3, the DNA is TGTGCCAGCAGCTTAGAAGGCCCCTTGGATTCACCCCTCCACTTT. This gives the protein CASSLEGPLDSPLHF.

This clonotype was counted only a few times. The CDR3 loop reads CASSSVGRSTDTQYF. The CDR3 coding sequence is TGCGCCAGCAGCTCCGTCGGGCGGAGCACAGATACGCAGTATTTT. This chain joins TRBV5-1 and TRBJ2-3; D unclear. Germline CDR1 reads SGHRS; CDR2 reads YFSETQ. V lost 3 bases and J lost 0, with 11 bases in between. The CDR3 runs 15 residues.

This clonotype was counted ten times or more. V is TRBV20-1 and J is TRBJ2-1, with 9 bases aligning to TRBD1. CDR1 is DFQATT and CDR2 is SNEGSKA in the germline V gene (reference sequence). The ends lost 3 bases at V and 4 bases at J; junction bases unmatched: 7. The CDR3 length is 15 residues. CDR3 in DNA: TGCAGTGCTAGTGATCCGGGACAGGGATACAATGAGCAGTTCTTC. It specifies CSASDPGQGYNEQFF.

Many counts were recorded for this clonotype. The CDR3 coding sequence is TGCAGTGCTAGAGACAAGGCAGGGAGCACAGATACGCAGTATTTT. This translates into CSARDKAGSTDTQYF. This chain links TRBV20-1 with TRBJ2-3; D is possibly TRBD1 (5 bases). Looked up from germline, CDR1 is DFQATT and CDR2 is SNEGSKA (reference sequence). This CDR3 contains 15 residues. V lost 0 bases and J lost 0, with 10 bases in between.

This chain connects TRBV7-8 to TRBJ2-3, with 9 bases fitting TRBD1. CDR3 length: 16 amino acids. Trimming took 3 bases from V and 2 from J; bases not matched to a gene: 6. Germline CDR1 reads SGHVS; CDR2 reads FQNEAQ. In DNA form, the CDR3 reads TGTGCCAGCAGCTTCCCCGGGACAGGGCCCACAGATACGCAGTATTTT. Its translation: CASSFPGTGPTDTQYF.